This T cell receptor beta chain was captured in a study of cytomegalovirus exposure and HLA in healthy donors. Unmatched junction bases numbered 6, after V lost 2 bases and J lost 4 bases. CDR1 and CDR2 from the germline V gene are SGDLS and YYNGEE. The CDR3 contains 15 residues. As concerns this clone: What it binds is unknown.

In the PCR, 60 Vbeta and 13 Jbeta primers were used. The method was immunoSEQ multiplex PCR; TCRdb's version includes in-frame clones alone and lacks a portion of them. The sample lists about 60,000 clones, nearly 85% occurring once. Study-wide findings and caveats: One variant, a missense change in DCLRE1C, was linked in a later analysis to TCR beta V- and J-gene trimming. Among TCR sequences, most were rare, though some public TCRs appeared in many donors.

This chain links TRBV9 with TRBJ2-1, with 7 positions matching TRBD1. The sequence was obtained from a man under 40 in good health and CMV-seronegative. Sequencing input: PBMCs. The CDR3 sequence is CASSVDRQGYNEQFF. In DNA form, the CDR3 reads TGTGCCAGCAGCGTGGATCGACAGGGATACAATGAGCAGTTCTTC. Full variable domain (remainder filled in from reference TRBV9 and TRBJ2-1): DSGVTQTPKHLITATGQRVTLRCSPRSGDLSVYWYQQSLDQGLQFLIQYYNGEERAKGNILERFSAQQFPDLHSELNLSSLELGDSALYFCASSVDRQGYNEQFFGPGTRLTVL.